The 26 T cell receptor beta chains reported below all come from one sample, sequenced in a study of blood T cell repertoires in COVID-19. Measured with immunoSEQ multiplex PCR; TCRdb has only the in-frame clones, and not every one. The repertoire has some 76,000 clones, 91% of them found once; the top ten carry about 5%. Sequencing was carried out using peripheral blood. These receptors all stem from a human donor in a cohort sampled during active COVID-19.

The chain has TRBV10-3 and TRBJ2-7; 7 nucleotides match TRBD1. The CDR3 is 13 residues long. Germline CDR1 reads ENHRY; CDR2 reads SYGVKD. After removal of 10 bases from V and 5 bases from J, the junction contained 11 bases not matched to a gene. The CDR3 loop reads CASEGQADDEQYF. The DNA of the CDR3 is TGTGCCAGTGAAGGACAGGCCGACGACGAGCAGTACTTC.

V and J are TRBV29-1 and TRBJ1-5, with D possibly matching TRBD1 (6 bases). Germline CDR1 reads SQVTM; CDR2 reads ANQGSEA. Trimming removed 5 bases from V and 4 bases from J, with 12 bases in between. The CDR3 runs to 13 residues. The CDR3: CSVRTDLNQPQHF. Here the CDR3 DNA reads TGCAGCGTTAGGACAGACCTTAATCAGCCCCAGCATTTT.

The chain recombines TRBV21-1 with TRBJ1-1; the DNA was not used to check the table's D call, TRBD1. TRBV21-1 is tagged as a pseudogene. This CDR3 contains 13 residues. CDR3 nucleotides: TGTGCCAGCAGATTAGGGGGTTTCACTGAAGCTTTCTTT. Translation: CASRLGGFTEAFF.

The chain uses TRBV27 and TRBJ1-2; D call uncertain. The CDR3 covers 17 residues. Looked up from germline, CDR1 is MNHEY and CDR2 is SMNVEV (reference sequence). V was clipped by 1 base and J by 1 base, with 16 bases between them. The CDR3 loop reads CASSLYGGRSNNYGYTF. The DNA for the CDR3 is TGTGCCAGCAGTTTATATGGTGGGCGCAGTAATAACTATGGCTACACCTTC.

Of note for this clone: The same CDR3 is also encoded by other DNA sequences in this sample. The gene calls are TRBV10-1 and TRBJ1-1; D might be TRBD1 (5 bases). CDR1 and CDR2 (germline): WNHNN, SYGVQD (reference sequence). V was clipped by 5 bases and J by 3 bases, with 10 bases between them. The CDR3 spans 13 residues. The CDR3 DNA reads TGCGCCAGCAGTCCACAAGGGGACACTGAAGCTTTCTTT. Translating it yields CASSPQGDTEAFF.

The CDR3 sequence is CASDAGAETQYF. CDR3 nucleotides: TGTGCCAGCGACGCGGGAGCAGAGACCCAGTACTTC. V gene TRBV2 combines with J gene TRBJ2-5; TRBD2 aligns across 7 bases. V shed 8 bases and J 4 bases; nucleotides not matched to a gene: 4. Looked up from germline, CDR1 is SNHLY and CDR2 is FYNNEI. The CDR3 sequence is 12 residues long.

This sequence joins TRBV7-2 and TRBJ2-1, with D perhaps TRBD2 (6 bases). This CDR3 has 15 amino acids. V was clipped by 4 bases and J by 2 bases, with 12 bases between them. Germline V lookup: CDR1 SGHTA, CDR2 FQGNSA. CDR3 sequence (DNA): TGTGCCAGCAGCTCCGGGGGTCCAACCTACAATGAGCAGTTCTTC. This encodes CASSSGGPTYNEQFF.

The chain couples TRBV29-1 to TRBJ1-1; 8 bases map to TRBD1. Germline V lookup: CDR1 SQVTM, CDR2 ANQGSEA. The CDR3 is 13 amino acids. Trimming removed 7 bases from V and 3 bases from J; junction bases left unmatched: 7. In DNA, the CDR3 is TGCAGCGGAATCCCGGGACAGGACACTGAAGCTTTCTTT. It translates to CSGIPGQDTEAFF.

This clone was seen a single time. This chain uses TRBV27 with TRBJ2-3, with 9 bases matching TRBD2. The CDR3 extends over 15 amino acids. Germline CDR1 reads MNHEY; CDR2 reads SMNVEV (reference sequence). V lost 4 bases, J lost 0 bases, and 2 bases stayed unmatched. Here the CDR3 reads CASSSLAGSTDTQYF. As DNA, the CDR3 is TGTGCCAGCAGTTCCCTAGCGGGGAGCACAGATACGCAGTATTTT.

A single count supports this clone. The V call is TRBV9, the J call TRBJ2-3, with 7 bases lining up with TRBD1. The V gene end was trimmed by 3 bases and the J gene end by 4 bases; junction bases not matched to a gene: 11. CDR3 length: 16 residues. CDR1 and CDR2 (germline): SGDLS, YYNGEE. Here the CDR3 reads CASSEKIRGIPDTQYF. The CDR3 DNA is TGTGCCAGCAGCGAGAAGATCAGGGGGATCCCAGATACGCAGTATTTT.

This clone was detected only once. CDR3 protein: CAPRASHPSGGKYEQYF. For the CDR3, the DNA is TGTGCCCCCCGAGCATCCCACCCTTCAGGGGGAAAATACGAGCAGTACTTC. V is TRBV9 and J is TRBJ2-7, with 7 positions matching TRBD1. Germline CDR1 reads SGDLS; CDR2 reads YYNGEE. The CDR3 length is 17 residues. J was trimmed by 4 bases and V by 10 bases; bases with no gene match: 23.

The rearrangement joins TRBV5-1 to TRBJ2-7; tentative D call: TRBD1 (5 bases). CDR3 size: 12 residues. Germline loops: CDR1 SGHRS, CDR2 YFSETQ. V lost 5 bases and J 5 bases, leaving 11 bases between the germline ends. CDR3 sequence reads: CASRTGPHEQYF. The DNA of the CDR3 is TGCGCCAGCAGAACAGGTCCCCACGAGCAGTACTTC.

The gene calls are TRBV9 and TRBJ1-5; D might be TRBD1 (6 bases). This CDR3 spans 16 amino acids. The V end lost 2 bases, the J end lost 4 bases, and 16 bases lay between the germline ends. Germline CDR1 SGDLS, CDR2 YYNGEE. CDR3 protein: CASSVGGGGKNQPQHF. The CDR3 DNA is TGTGCCAGCAGCGTTGGGGGAGGGGGAAAAAATCAGCCCCAGCATTTT. Drawing the rest from reference TRBV9 and TRBJ1-5, the complete variable domain is DSGVTQTPKHLITATGQRVTLRCSPRSGDLSVYWYQQSLDQGLQFLIQYYNGEERAKGNILERFSAQQFPDLHSELNLSSLELGDSALYFCASSVGGGGKNQPQHFGDGTRLSIL.

The chain couples TRBV5-6 to TRBJ1-2; the D is unclear. Trimming removed 9 bases at V and 1 base at J, with 13 bases between. Looked up from germline, CDR1 is SGHDT and CDR2 is YYEEEE. The CDR3 sequence is 13 residues long. In nucleotides, the CDR3 is TGTGCCACCCGATCACAAGATAACTATGGCTACACCTTC. Its protein product is CATRSQDNYGYTF.

This chain uses TRBV6-2 or TRBV6-3 with TRBJ1-1; TRBD1 is a possible D gene (6 bases). The CDR3 has 16 residues. V was shortened by 6 bases and J by 1 base, with 18 bases between the two germline ends. CDR1 MNHEY and CDR2 SVGEGT come from the germline V gene. In nucleotides, the CDR3 is TGTGCCAGCAGCCCAACCCCACAGGGCTGGAACACTGAAGCTTTCTTT. Translated, it gives CASSPTPQGWNTEAFF.

The chain is built from TRBV29-1 and TRBJ1-2, with D perhaps matching TRBD1 (5 bases). The V end lost 6 bases, the J end lost 5 bases, and 25 bases lay between the germline ends. The germline V gene encodes CDR1 SQVTM and CDR2 ANQGSEA. This CDR3 region has 16 residues. CDR3 coding DNA: TGCAGCGTCTCCCAGCGCCTACTGGTACAGGAGTATGGCTACACCTTC. Its protein product is CSVSQRLLVQEYGYTF.

The chain links TRBV12-3 or TRBV12-4 to TRBJ1-4, with D perhaps matching TRBD1 (5 bases). The CDR3 has 13 residues. V dropped 9 bases and J dropped 7 bases, with 15 bases sitting between them. The CDR3 DNA is TGTGCCAGTACCCGTCTTGGGGCTGAAAAACTGTTTTTT. It yields the protein CASTRLGAEKLFF.

The chain has TRBV12-5 and TRBJ2-1; D is undetermined. This CDR3 region has 14 residues. Germline CDR1 reads LGHNT; CDR2 reads FRNRAP. With 3 bases removed from V and 3 bases from J, the gap between germline ends came to 9 bases. The CDR3 bases are TGTGCTAGTGGTTTCATTGGCGGCTACAATGAGCAGTTCTTC. This sequence encodes CASGFIGGYNEQFF.

This clone is a singleton in its sample. J is TRBJ1-6 and V is TRBV9; D ambiguous. Germline V gene lookup returns CDR1 SGDLS and CDR2 YYNGEE. With 4 bases removed from V and 4 bases from J, the gap between germline ends came to 15 bases. The length of the CDR3 is 16 residues. This CDR3 reads CASSREQFPYNSPLHF. The CDR3 DNA reads TGTGCCAGCAGCCGAGAACAGTTCCCTTATAATTCACCCCTCCACTTT.

The chain has TRBV7-9 and TRBJ1-1; D remains unclear. Germline V lookup: CDR1 SEHNR, CDR2 FQNEAQ (reference sequence). The CDR3 consists of 13 residues. Trimming took off 5 bases at V and 5 bases at J, with 12 bases between the two ends. CDR3 nucleotide sequence: TGTGCCAGCAGCCTACTTGTCGGGACTGAAGCTTTCTTT. It yields the protein CASSLLVGTEAFF.

This chain uses TRBV30 with TRBJ2-1; TRBD1 agrees at 7 bases. J lost 9 bases, V lost 2 bases, and 13 bases had no gene match. The CDR3 is 15 residues long. Germline CDR1 GTSNPN, CDR2 SVGIG (reference sequence). The CDR3 reads CAWSLTGQRAGEQFF. Written as DNA, the CDR3 is TGTGCCTGGAGTCTAACGGGACAGAGGGCCGGTGAGCAGTTCTTC.

The rearrangement uses TRBV18 and TRBJ2-1; D may be TRBD1 (7 bases). V lost 0 bases, J lost 0 bases, and 9 bases lay in between. The CDR3 is made up of 16 amino acids. Germline values: CDR1 KGHSH, CDR2 LQKENI. CDR3 DNA sequence: TGTGCCAGCTCACCACCGCAGGGGGGCTCCTACAATGAGCAGTTCTTC. Protein sequence: CASSPPQGGSYNEQFF.

This chain joins TRBV19 and TRBJ2-5; D may be TRBD1 (5 bases). V was clipped by 4 bases and J by 7 bases, with 10 bases between them. Germline loops: CDR1 LNHDA, CDR2 SQIVND (reference sequence). The CDR3 runs 12 residues. CDR3 protein: CASSRGRATQYF. The CDR3 DNA reads as TGTGCCAGTAGTAGGGGCCGTGCGACCCAGTACTTC.

The chain uses TRBV19 and TRBJ1-5; a weak D match, TRBD1 (6 bases). The V gene's germline CDR1 is LNHDA and CDR2 SQIVND (reference sequence). There are 15 residues in the CDR3. Trimming cost V 7 bases and J 4 bases, with 17 bases left between them. As DNA, the CDR3 is TGTGCCAGTATTGATGCTACAGGGAATAATCAGCCCCAGCATTTT. Its protein product is CASIDATGNNQPQHF.

Concerning this clone itself: Mismatch with germline at one junction end may stem from a read error. The chain employs TRBV7-2 and TRBJ2-3; 7 nucleotides line up with TRBD1. The CDR3 sequence is 15 residues long. Germline V lookup: CDR1 SGHTA, CDR2 FQGNSA. As DNA, the CDR3 is TGTGCCAGCAGCAAACCACAGGGGAGCGCAGATACGCTGTATTTT. It is translated as CASSKPQGSADTLYF.

The V call is TRBV6-2 or TRBV6-3, the J call TRBJ2-1; possibly TRBD2 for D (7 bases). Germline CDR1 reads MNHEY; CDR2 reads SVGEGT. The CDR3 is 16 residues long. V was cut by 5 bases and J by 3 bases, with 17 bases left in between. The CDR3, as DNA: TGTGCCAGCAGTCCAGTGGGCGGGGGCCACTACAATGAGCAGTTCTTC. This translates into CASSPVGGGHYNEQFF.